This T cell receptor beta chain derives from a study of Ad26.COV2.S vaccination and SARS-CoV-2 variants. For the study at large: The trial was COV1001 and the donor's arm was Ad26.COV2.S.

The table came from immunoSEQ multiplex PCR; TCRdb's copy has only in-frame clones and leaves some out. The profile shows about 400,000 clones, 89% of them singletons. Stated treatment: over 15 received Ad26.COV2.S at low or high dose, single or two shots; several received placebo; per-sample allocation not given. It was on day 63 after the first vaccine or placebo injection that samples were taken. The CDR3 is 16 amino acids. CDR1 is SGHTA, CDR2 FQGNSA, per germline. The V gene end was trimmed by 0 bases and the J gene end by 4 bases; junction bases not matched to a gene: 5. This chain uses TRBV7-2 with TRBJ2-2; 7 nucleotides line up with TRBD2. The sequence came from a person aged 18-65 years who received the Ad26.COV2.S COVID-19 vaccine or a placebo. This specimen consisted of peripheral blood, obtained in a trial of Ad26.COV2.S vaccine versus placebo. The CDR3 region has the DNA TGTGCCAGCAGCTTAGCTGCAGGGAGGGGCACCGGGGAGCTGTTTTTT. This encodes CASSLAAGRGTGELFF.